This T cell receptor beta chain comes out of a study of T cells in Graves' hyperthyroidism and ophthalmopathy. General study results and limits: Ophthalmopathy, which appeared later, was predicted by the model a median approximately six months before onset.

The patients, who ranged from 18 to 65 in age, presented with newly diagnosed hyperthyroidism lasting under 2 months. Every diagnosis used clinical symptoms, serum thyroxine and TRAb, thyroid ultrasound and orbital computed tomography. A few counts support this clonotype. Its antigen is currently unknown. In germline, CDR1 is SNHLY, CDR2 FYNNEI. Trimming took off 10 bases at V and 7 bases at J, with 13 bases between the two ends. This CDR3 contains 12 residues. From RNA transcripts, TCR beta CDR3 regions were amplified. First-round RT-PCR with HTBI primers amplified the TCR CDR3 region. One entry per CDR3 protein results from TCRdb running MiXCR on the multiplex PCR reads. The sample holds almost 600,000 distinct CDR3 sequences, roughly 13% seen once.

The receptor's source is a woman aged 25 to 45 with Graves' hyperthyroidism that later progressed to Graves' ophthalmopathy. The rearrangement joins TRBV2 to TRBJ2-2, with D possibly matching TRBD2 (6 bases). The sequenced sample consisted of blood. The chain's CDR3 is CATGSRGGELFF. CDR3 nucleotides: TGTGCCACCGGGAGTCGAGGCGGGGAGCTGTTTTTT. The full variable domain, completed using reference TRBV2 and TRBJ2-2, is EPEVTQTPSHQVTQMGQEVILRCVPISNHLYFYWYRQILGQKVEFLVSFYNNEISEKSEIFDDQFSVERPDGSNFTLKIRSTKLEDSAMYFCATGSRGGELFFGEGSRLTVL.